The rows below give T cell receptor beta chains drawn from one sample of a study of cytomegalovirus exposure and HLA in healthy donors. Method: immunoSEQ multiplex PCR; TCRdb's copy keeps in-frame clones and lacks some. The profile shows more than 95,000 clones, about 9.5% of them singletons. The sample consisted of PBMCs. All receptors derive from a man aged 35 to 55 in good health and CMV-seropositive. Both conserved end residues are part of each CDR3. A D gene is named only where the DNA matches it firmly. Expanded clones get a size class; other rows say once, few or many, or leave the size out.

V gene: TRBV6-4
J gene: TRBJ2-3
clone size: few
D gene: NA
CDR3 protein: CASSVEGGSGTDTQYF
CDR3 DNA: TGTGCCAGCAGTGTCGAAGGTGGGAGCGGTACAGATACGCAGTATTTT

V gene: TRBV10-3
J gene: TRBJ2-2
clone size: NA
D gene: TRBD2
CDR3 protein: CAIRAGGRTGELFF
CDR3 DNA: TGTGCCATCAGGGCGGGAGGACGGACCGGGGAGCTGTTTTTT

V gene: TRBV5-6
J gene: TRBJ2-1
clone size: few
D gene: TRBD2
CDR3 protein: CASSLRTSGIWQFF
CDR3 DNA: TGTGCCAGCAGCTTGAGGACTAGCGGGATTTGGCAGTTCTTC

V gene: TRBV11-2
J gene: TRBJ2-5
clone size: few
D gene: NA
CDR3 protein: CASSSLGVRQETQYF
CDR3 DNA: TGTGCCAGCAGCTCCTTAGGGGTCCGACAAGAGACCCAGTACTTC

V gene: TRBV7-9
J gene: TRBJ1-2
clone size: few
D gene: NA
CDR3 protein: CASSSFSGANYGYTF
CDR3 DNA: TGTGCCAGCAGCTCCTTCAGCGGAGCTAACTATGGCTACACCTTC

V gene: TRBV28
J gene: TRBJ1-1
clone size: few
D gene: TRBD1
CDR3 protein: CATQDRGNTEAFF
CDR3 DNA: TGTGCCACCCAAGACAGGGGAAACACTGAAGCTTTCTTT

V gene: TRBV19
J gene: TRBJ1-5
clone size: few
D gene: NA
CDR3 protein: CASSLSQGRQPQHF
CDR3 DNA: TGTGCCAGTAGTCTTTCGCAGGGTCGGCAGCCCCAGCATTTT

V gene: TRBV7-9
J gene: TRBJ2-1
clone size: few
D gene: TRBD1
CDR3 protein: CASSSDRGRLGEQFF
CDR3 DNA: TGTGCCAGCAGCTCTGACAGGGGGCGCTTGGGTGAGCAGTTCTTC

V gene: TRBV7-2
J gene: TRBJ2-5
clone size: many
D gene: TRBD2
CDR3 protein: CASSFDRPLAGEETQYF
CDR3 DNA: TGTGCCAGCAGCTTCGACCGCCCACTAGCGGGGGAAGAGACCCAGTACTTC

V gene: TRBV6-1
J gene: TRBJ1-2
clone size: few
D gene: TRBD1
CDR3 protein: CASSETRGDYGYTF
CDR3 DNA: TGTGCCAGCAGTGAGACCAGGGGGGACTATGGCTACACCTTC

V gene: TRBV27
J gene: TRBJ1-5
clone size: few
D gene: NA
CDR3 protein: CASSFVGNQPQHF
CDR3 DNA: TGTGCCAGCAGTTTCGTTGGCAATCAGCCCCAGCATTTT

V gene: TRBV5-4
J gene: TRBJ1-1
clone size: few
D gene: NA
CDR3 protein: CASSLPGGGGITEAFF
CDR3 DNA: TGTGCCAGCAGCCTCCCCGGGGGGGGAGGTATCACTGAAGCTTTCTTT

V gene: TRBV29-1
J gene: TRBJ2-5
clone size: NA
D gene: NA
CDR3 protein: CSVVRDIWYF
CDR3 DNA: TGCAGCGTTGTAAGGGACATTTGGTACTTC

V gene: TRBV19
J gene: TRBJ1-1
clone size: NA
D gene: NA
CDR3 protein: CASSGDFEAFF
CDR3 DNA: TGTGCCAGTAGCGGAGATTTTGAAGCTTTCTTT

V gene: TRBV5-5
J gene: TRBJ2-1
clone size: NA
D gene: NA
CDR3 protein: CASSLASPPYNEQFF
CDR3 DNA: TGTGCCAGCAGCTTGGCTAGTCCACCCTACAATGAGCAGTTCTTC

V gene: TRBV15
J gene: TRBJ2-5
clone size: NA
D gene: NA
CDR3 protein: CATSRGGNQETQYF
CDR3 DNA: TGTGCCACCAGCAGAGGAGGGAACCAAGAGACCCAGTACTTC

V gene: TRBV11-3
J gene: TRBJ2-3
clone size: NA
D gene: NA
CDR3 protein: CASSLEGSGDTQYF
CDR3 DNA: TGTGCCAGCAGCTTAGAGGGTTCGGGGGATACGCAGTATTTT

V gene: TRBV2
J gene: TRBJ2-1
clone size: NA
D gene: NA
CDR3 protein: CASSRGGGAYNEQFF
CDR3 DNA: TGTGCCAGCAGTCGTGGGGGGGGCGCCTACAATGAGCAGTTCTTC

V gene: TRBV27
J gene: TRBJ2-7
clone size: few
D gene: TRBD2
CDR3 protein: CASRVAGGSYEQYF
CDR3 DNA: TGTGCCAGCAGGGTAGCGGGAGGCAGCTACGAGCAGTACTTC

V gene: TRBV6-4
J gene: TRBJ2-1
clone size: NA
D gene: TRBD2
CDR3 protein: CASSLAGEYNEQFF
CDR3 DNA: TGTGCCAGCAGTCTAGCGGGAGAGTACAATGAGCAGTTCTTC

V gene: TRBV5-1
J gene: TRBJ1-2
clone size: NA
D gene: TRBD1
CDR3 protein: CASSPGTASFLNYGYTF
CDR3 DNA: TGCGCCAGCAGCCCGGGGACAGCAAGTTTCCTAAACTATGGCTACACCTTC

V gene: TRBV2
J gene: TRBJ2-2
clone size: NA
D gene: NA
CDR3 protein: CASTATPANTGELFF
CDR3 DNA: TGTGCCAGCACCGCGACTCCCGCGAACACCGGGGAGCTGTTTTTT

V gene: TRBV10-3
J gene: TRBJ1-2
clone size: NA
D gene: TRBD1
CDR3 protein: CAITSGGDYGYTF
CDR3 DNA: TGTGCCATCACCTCAGGGGGTGACTATGGCTACACCTTC

V gene: TRBV19
J gene: TRBJ2-6
clone size: few
D gene: NA
CDR3 protein: CASSVSAGANVLTF
CDR3 DNA: TGTGCCAGTAGTGTCAGTGCTGGGGCCAACGTCCTGACTTTC

V gene: TRBV11-1
J gene: TRBJ2-7
clone size: NA
D gene: NA
CDR3 protein: CASSLVGAGRISSYEQYF
CDR3 DNA: TGTGCCAGCAGCTTAGTAGGGGCCGGGAGAATTAGCTCCTACGAGCAGTACTTC

V gene: TRBV14
J gene: TRBJ2-2
clone size: NA
D gene: NA
CDR3 protein: CASSHWTVGTGELFF
CDR3 DNA: TGTGCCAGCAGCCATTGGACAGTCGGCACCGGGGAGCTGTTTTTT

V gene: TRBV19
J gene: TRBJ1-5
clone size: few
D gene: NA
CDR3 protein: CASRRILNSNQPQHF
CDR3 DNA: TGTGCCAGTCGGAGGATTTTGAACAGCAATCAGCCCCAGCATTTT

V gene: TRBV28
J gene: TRBJ2-7
clone size: NA
D gene: TRBD2
CDR3 protein: CASRVLREDSYEQYF
CDR3 DNA: TGTGCCAGCAGGGTCCTGCGGGAGGACTCCTACGAGCAGTACTTC

V gene: TRBV19
J gene: TRBJ2-2
clone size: NA
D gene: NA
CDR3 protein: CASTRRRAPTAGELFF
CDR3 DNA: TGTGCCAGTACCAGACGGAGAGCCCCCACGGCCGGGGAGCTGTTTTTT

V gene: TRBV7-9
J gene: TRBJ2-1
clone size: NA
D gene: TRBD1
CDR3 protein: CASSVRGQPFF
CDR3 DNA: TGTGCCAGCAGTGTCAGGGGGCAGCCGTTCTTC

V gene: TRBV6-1
J gene: TRBJ1-1
clone size: NA
D gene: NA
CDR3 protein: CASTQDAGVYTEAFF
CDR3 DNA: TGTGCCAGCACCCAGGATGCGGGTGTTTACACTGAAGCTTTCTTT

V gene: TRBV28
J gene: TRBJ2-5
clone size: few
D gene: TRBD2
CDR3 protein: CASSLGPGTSGIWYQETQYF
CDR3 DNA: TGTGCCAGCAGTTTAGGCCCCGGGACTAGCGGCATATGGTACCAAGAGACCCAGTACTTC

V gene: TRBV4-1
J gene: TRBJ2-1
clone size: few
D gene: NA
CDR3 protein: CASSQGERIVSYNEQLF
CDR3 DNA: TGCGCCAGCAGCCAAGGGGAGCGGATCGTTTCCTACAATGAGCAGCTCTTC

V gene: TRBV30
J gene: TRBJ1-2
clone size: few
D gene: NA
CDR3 protein: CAWSRTRIYGYTF
CDR3 DNA: TGTGCCTGGAGTCGGACACGGATCTATGGCTACACCTTC

V gene: TRBV27
J gene: TRBJ2-7
clone size: few
D gene: TRBD1
CDR3 protein: CASSFPGQVYEQYF
CDR3 DNA: TGTGCCAGCAGTTTCCCGGGACAGGTCTACGAGCAGTACTTC

V gene: TRBV2
J gene: TRBJ2-3
clone size: few
D gene: NA
CDR3 protein: CASKEISTDTQYF
CDR3 DNA: TGTGCCAGCAAAGAGATTAGCACAGATACGCAGTATTTT

V gene: TRBV27
J gene: TRBJ2-3
clone size: few
D gene: TRBD2
CDR3 protein: CASSPRVGGTTDTQYF
CDR3 DNA: TGTGCCAGCAGTCCCCGGGTCGGGGGGACCACAGATACGCAGTATTTT

V gene: TRBV7-2
J gene: TRBJ2-2
clone size: NA
D gene: TRBD2
CDR3 protein: CASRGTPGGPSGELFF
CDR3 DNA: TGTGCCAGCAGAGGGACTCCGGGAGGGCCATCTGGGGAGCTGTTTTTT

V gene: TRBV29-1
J gene: TRBJ2-2
clone size: few
D gene: TRBD2
CDR3 protein: CSARLAGGLGTGELFF
CDR3 DNA: TGCAGCGCCCGACTAGCGGGAGGGCTGGGCACCGGGGAGCTGTTTTTT

V gene: TRBV19
J gene: TRBJ2-5
clone size: NA
D gene: TRBD2
CDR3 protein: CASRRLAGGLETQYF
CDR3 DNA: TGTGCCAGTAGAAGACTAGCGGGAGGTTTGGAGACCCAGTACTTC

V gene: TRBV11-2
J gene: TRBJ2-3
clone size: NA
D gene: TRBD1
CDR3 protein: CASSFGTGVTDTQYF
CDR3 DNA: TGTGCCAGCAGCTTCGGGACAGGGGTAACAGATACGCAGTATTTT

V gene: TRBV27
J gene: TRBJ1-5
clone size: NA
D gene: TRBD1
CDR3 protein: CASSLTGTGVLPQHF
CDR3 DNA: TGTGCCAGCAGTTTAACTGGGACAGGGGTGCTGCCCCAGCATTTT

V gene: TRBV5-1
J gene: TRBJ2-1
clone size: few
D gene: TRBD2
CDR3 protein: CASSFSGRADEQFF
CDR3 DNA: TGCGCCAGCAGCTTCAGCGGGAGGGCCGATGAGCAGTTCTTC

V gene: TRBV7-9
J gene: TRBJ2-7
clone size: NA
D gene: NA
CDR3 protein: CASSLGSDPSEQYF
CDR3 DNA: TGTGCCAGCAGCTTAGGGTCTGATCCTAGTGAGCAGTACTTC

V gene: TRBV5-4
J gene: TRBJ1-2
clone size: NA
D gene: TRBD1
CDR3 protein: CASSKGQDDGYTF
CDR3 DNA: TGTGCCAGCAGCAAGGGACAGGATGATGGCTACACCTTC

V gene: TRBV12-5
J gene: TRBJ2-7
clone size: NA
D gene: TRBD1
CDR3 protein: CASGQGAGEQYF
CDR3 DNA: TGTGCTAGTGGGCAGGGGGCGGGGGAGCAGTACTTC

V gene: TRBV27
J gene: TRBJ2-1
clone size: NA
D gene: TRBD2
CDR3 protein: CASNRGREGDNEQFF
CDR3 DNA: TGTGCCAGCAATCGAGGGCGGGAGGGCGACAATGAGCAGTTCTTC

V gene: TRBV27
J gene: TRBJ1-2
clone size: NA
D gene: NA
CDR3 protein: CASSPTNYGYTF
CDR3 DNA: TGTGCCAGCAGTCCTACTAACTATGGCTACACCTTC